The 12 T cell receptor beta chains reported below all come from one sample, sequenced in a study of T cell responses to AZD1222 COVID-19 vaccine. Profiling relied on immunoSEQ multiplex PCR, and the TCRdb table lists in-frame clones only, not all of them. The table shows 160,000 or so clones, with under 95% occurring only once. The sample in question was peripheral blood, obtained on day 0 of MenACWY control vaccination. The receptors come from an adult in good health.

V usage is TRBV4-3 and J usage is TRBJ2-7, with D possibly being TRBD1 or TRBD2 (5 bases each). Germline loops: CDR1 LGHNA, CDR2 YSLEER. This CDR3 contains 17 residues. The V end was cut by 0 bases, the J end by 6 bases, with 21 bases between. The DNA of the CDR3 is TGCGCCAGCAGCCAAGATCGAGGGTCGAGACGGGGCCTCGAGCAGTACTTC. This sequence encodes CASSQDRGSRRGLEQYF.

The sample holds a few counts of this clone. The chain links TRBV28 to TRBJ2-7; 7 nucleotides align to TRBD1. The CDR3 is 14 residues long. Germline-derived CDR1 and CDR2 are MDHEN and SYDVKM. Trimming at V came to 6 bases and at J to 5 bases, leaving 10 bases not matched to a gene. CDR3 sequence reads: CASSYDRVNHEQYF. CDR3 sequence (DNA): TGTGCCAGCAGCTACGACAGGGTTAACCACGAGCAGTACTTC.

This clone was recorded a few times. This chain uses TRBV19 with TRBJ2-6; 9 bases match TRBD1. The germline V gene has CDR1 LNHDA and CDR2 SQIVND (reference sequence). The V and J ends lost 1 base and 0 bases, in that order; junction bases with no gene match: 4. The CDR3 has 18 residues. This chain's CDR3 is CASSIGDRELSGANVLTF. In DNA, the CDR3 is TGTGCCAGTAGTATAGGGGACAGGGAACTCTCTGGGGCCAACGTCCTGACTTTC.

The chain joins TRBV11-3 to TRBJ2-7, with a tentative D call TRBD1 (5 bases). V was shortened by 2 bases and J by 3 bases, with 14 bases between the two germline ends. CDR3 length: 15 amino acids. Germline CDR1 and CDR2: SGHNT and YENEEA. The CDR3 loop reads CASSLSPTAYYEQYF. CDR3 DNA sequence: TGTGCCAGCAGCTTATCCCCGACAGCTTACTACGAGCAGTACTTC.

The J gene is TRBJ1-3, the V gene TRBV7-9, with D possibly being TRBD1 (5 bases). CDR3 length equals 15 residues. V lost 7 bases to trimming and J lost 0 bases, with 13 bases between them. CDR1 is SEHNR, CDR2 FQNEAQ, per germline (reference sequence). The CDR3 DNA follows: TGTGCCAGCATCAAATCAGGGTTCTCTGGAAACACCATATATTTT. This encodes CASIKSGFSGNTIYF.

The chain uses TRBV5-1 and TRBJ2-2; tentative D call: TRBD1 (6 bases). This CDR3 spans 14 amino acids. Looked up from germline, CDR1 is SGHRS and CDR2 is YFSETQ. Deletions cut 3 bases from V and 3 bases from J, with 9 bases between. The CDR3 nucleotides read TGCGCCAGCAGCTCAAGGACAGACACCGGGGAGCTGTTTTTT. This gives the protein CASSSRTDTGELFF.

This clone was counted a single time. V usage is TRBV24-1 and J usage is TRBJ2-1, with D possibly TRBD1 on 7 matching bases. The CDR3 loop spans 15 amino acids. V was shortened by 3 bases and J by 7 bases, with 15 bases between the two germline ends. The germline gives CDR1 KGHDR, CDR2 SFDVKD. The CDR3 here is CATSDPTGRPNEQFF. CDR3 DNA: TGTGCCACCAGTGATCCGACAGGGAGGCCGAATGAGCAGTTCTTC.

The chain recombines TRBV7-8 with TRBJ1-4, with D possibly being TRBD1 (6 bases). The CDR3 covers 14 residues. Germline V gene data show CDR1 as SGHVS and CDR2 as FQNEAQ. V dropped 5 bases and J dropped 7 bases, with 14 bases sitting between them. CDR3 amino acids: CASSPGPGAEKLFF. CDR3 nucleotide sequence: TGTGCCAGCAGCCCGGGCCCGGGGGCTGAAAAACTGTTTTTT.

As for this clone: Other DNA sequences within the sample encode an identical CDR3. The V call is TRBV30, the J call TRBJ1-5; D uncertain. Per germline, CDR1 GTSNPN and CDR2 SVGIG (reference sequence). Trimming pared 3 bases from V and 0 bases from J, leaving 6 bases between. This CDR3 has 13 residues. The CDR3 coding sequence is TGTGCCTGGAGCCTGGATAGCAATCAGCCCCAGCATTTT. This codes for CAWSLDSNQPQHF.

This chain connects TRBV7-2 to TRBJ1-6; 9 bases align to TRBD1. J was trimmed by 9 bases and V by 5 bases; bases with no gene match: 8. The length of the CDR3 is 15 residues. Germline V gene lookup returns CDR1 SGHTA and CDR2 FQGNSA. The CDR3 reads CASSTRQGGGSPLHF. The CDR3 DNA reads TGTGCCAGCAGCACCCGACAGGGGGGAGGTTCACCCCTCCACTTT. Together with reference TRBV7-2 and TRBJ1-6, the CDR3 gives the full variable domain: GAGVSQSPSNKVTEKGKDVELRCDPISGHTALYWYRQSLGQGLEFLIYFQGNSAPDKSGLPSDRFSAERTGGSVSTLTIQRTQQEDSAVYLCASSTRQGGGSPLHFGNGTRLTVT.

V gene TRBV12-3 or TRBV12-4 combines with J gene TRBJ1-4, with unresolved D. V was pared by 5 bases and J by 8 bases, with 9 bases between. CDR3 length: 12 residues. The chain's CDR3 is CASSQGGEKLFF. The CDR3, as DNA: TGTGCCAGCAGTCAAGGCGGGGAAAAACTGTTTTTT.

This clone was detected once. V usage is TRBV12-3 or TRBV12-4 and J usage is TRBJ1-2, with 7 nucleotides matching TRBD1. The CDR3 spans 13 residues. V gave up 3 bases and J gave up 11 bases; unmatched junction bases: 9. DNA of the CDR3: TGTGCCAGCAGTTTGAGGGGGCGAGGGTGGTACACCTTC. Protein sequence: CASSLRGRGWYTF.